Listed below are T cell receptor beta chains from one sample, sequenced in a study of T-cell memory formation after mild COVID-19. One entry per CDR3 protein results from TCRdb running MiXCR on the 5' RACE reads. The repertoire has hundreds of thousands of distinct CDR3 sequences, approximately 19% of them found once; the top ten carry around 12%. The sample taken for sequencing was PBMCs or a T cell subset sorted from them (not recorded which). These receptor sequences come from an adult woman who had mild COVID-19 (a few samples of this study predate the infection). Cell type and time point are not known. CDR3s include the opening cysteine and the closing phenylalanine or tryptophan. A D gene is named only where the DNA matches it firmly. Rows may omit the clone size; those that give it use once, few, many or a size class.

D,J,V,size,DNA,CDR3
.,TRBJ2-3,TRBV10-3,few,TGTGCCATCAGTGGTGGGCAGAAGTCCACAGATACGCAGTATTTT,CAISGGQKSTDTQYF
.,TRBJ1-2,TRBV2,few,TGTGCCAGCACGAACCGTTACGCGACAGCATCTAACTATGGCTACACCTTC,CASTNRYATASNYGYTF
.,TRBJ2-2,TRBV7-3,few,TGTGCCAGCAGCCCTAATAGCGGAGAAGGAACCGGGGAGCTGTTTTTT,CASSPNSGEGTGELFF
TRBD1,TRBJ2-1,TRBV7-9,many,TGTGCCAGCAGCTCGGGACAGAACAATGAGCAGTTCTTC,CASSSGQNNEQFF
TRBD1,TRBJ2-7,TRBV7-2,few,TGTGCCAGCAGCGCGGACAGGGGCCGGTACGAGCAGTACTTC,CASSADRGRYEQYF
.,TRBJ2-1,TRBV12-3/TRBV12-4,.,TGTGCCAGCAGTTCCACTCACTGGGGTCGTGAGCAGTTCTTC,CASSSTHWGREQFF
.,TRBJ1-4,TRBV12-3/TRBV12-4,few,TGTGCCAGCAGTTTGGGGGCACTAGCTAATGAAAAACTGTTTTTT,CASSLGALANEKLFF
.,TRBJ2-5,TRBV5-1,.,TGCGCCAGCAGCTTGAATCCCGGGACCACCGGGGAGACCCAGTACTTC,CASSLNPGTTGETQYF
.,TRBJ1-1,TRBV12-3/TRBV12-4,few,TGTGCCAGCAGCACCGGTGGAGGGGGGATAGCTTTCTTT,CASSTGGGGIAFF
.,TRBJ2-3,TRBV20-1,once,TGCAGTGTACCCCGGTGGGGGGGCACAGATACGCAGTATTTT,CSVPRWGGTDTQYF
TRBD2,TRBJ2-7,TRBV10-3,.,TGTGCCCCATCTAGCGGGAGGCCATACGAGCAGTACTTC,CAPSSGRPYEQYF
.,TRBJ1-2,TRBV20-1,.,TGCAGTGCTGAATTTCGGGGGGGACACTATGGCTACACCTTC,CSAEFRGGHYGYTF
TRBD2,TRBJ2-7,TRBV10-2,few,TGCGCCAGTCTAGCGGGACTCACCTACGAGCAGTACTTC,CASLAGLTYEQYF
.,TRBJ2-5,TRBV2,few,TGTGCCAGCAGGGCATTCGGGCTGGAGACCCAGTACTTC,CASRAFGLETQYF
TRBD2,TRBJ2-5,TRBV11-3,once,TGTGCCAGCAGCTTGAGCGGGAGGACCCAAGAGACCCAGTACTTC,CASSLSGRTQETQYF
.,TRBJ2-2,TRBV14,few,TGTGCCAGCAGCCCTCGGTTGGACGGGGAGCTGTTTTTT,CASSPRLDGELFF
.,TRBJ2-3,TRBV3-1,few,TGTGCCAGCAGCCAACCCAGTCTCGAGGATACGCAGTATTTT,CASSQPSLEDTQYF
TRBD2,TRBJ2-1,TRBV5-1,many,TGCGCCAGCAGCTTGGTAGGGACTAGCGGGAATGATGAGCAGTTCTTC,CASSLVGTSGNDEQFF
TRBD2,TRBJ2-2,TRBV7-2,few,TGTGCCAGCAGCTTAAAGGGACTAGCGGGGGGGCCGGACACCGGGGAGCTGTTTTTT,CASSLKGLAGGPDTGELFF
.,TRBJ2-1,TRBV18,few,TGTGCCAGCTCATCCGGACTGTCCTACAATGAGCAGTTCTTC,CASSSGLSYNEQFF
.,TRBJ2-7,TRBV11-2,few,TGTGCCAGCAGCTTAGATCCAGGCTCCAGGTACGAGCAGTACTTC,CASSLDPGSRYEQYF
.,TRBJ2-7,TRBV27,few,TGTGCCAGCAGTCTTCCGCCCTTAGGGGGTCACGAGCAGTACTTC,CASSLPPLGGHEQYF
TRBD1,TRBJ1-1,TRBV5-1,.,TGCGCCAGCAGCGACAGGGAGGACACTGAAGCTTTCTTT,CASSDREDTEAFF
TRBD1,TRBJ2-3,TRBV4-2,few,TGTGCCAGCAGCCCCGGGACAGACACAGATACGCAGTATTTT,CASSPGTDTDTQYF
TRBD1,TRBJ2-1,TRBV5-1,.,TGCGCCAGCAGCCTCCCCGACAGGGGGCAGACGTACAATGAGCAGTTCTTC,CASSLPDRGQTYNEQFF
.,TRBJ1-2,TRBV5-1,many,TGCGCCAGCAGCTTGGACGGGACACTCTATGGCTACACCTTC,CASSLDGTLYGYTF
.,TRBJ1-5,TRBV4-2,few,TGTGCCAGCAGCCAAGATCAAGGAACCCAGCATTTT,CASSQDQGTQHF
TRBD1,TRBJ2-7,TRBV5-1,many,TGCGCCAGCAGCCCCGGGACAGCGGTCTACGAGCAGTACTTC,CASSPGTAVYEQYF
.,TRBJ2-3,TRBV24-1,.,TGTGCCACCAGTGATTTTAGGTGGACTACGCAGTATTTT,CATSDFRWTTQYF
TRBD2,TRBJ2-3,TRBV5-1,.,TGCGCCAGCAGCTTGATCAACGGACTAGCGGGTGACACAGATACGCAGTATTTT,CASSLINGLAGDTDTQYF
.,TRBJ2-1,TRBV7-2,.,TGTGCCAGGACCAATGAGCAGTTCTTC,CARTNEQFF
.,TRBJ1-1,TRBV7-2,few,TGTGCCAGCAGCTTAGGGGGGAGAGTAAACACTGAAGCTTTCTTT,CASSLGGRVNTEAFF
TRBD1,TRBJ2-2,TRBV13,.,TGTGCCAGCAGCCCGCGGGACAGGAGGAACACCGGGGAGCTGTTTTTT,CASSPRDRRNTGELFF
.,TRBJ2-7,TRBV27,.,TGTGCCAGCAGCCGCACCGGGACGATTAGCTCCTACGAGCAGTACTTC,CASSRTGTISSYEQYF
TRBD2,TRBJ2-1,TRBV9,.,TGTGCCAGCAGCGCCGCCCTGACCGCTAGCGGTTCGCTCTACAATGAGCAGTTCTTC,CASSAALTASGSLYNEQFF
.,TRBJ2-1,TRBV12-3/TRBV12-4,.,TGTGCCAGCCAAAGAGGCCCAACAGGGAATGAGCAGTTCTTC,CASQRGPTGNEQFF
.,TRBJ2-5,TRBV5-1,few,TGCGCCAGCAGCTCGCAGGGTCAAGAGACCCAGTACTTC,CASSSQGQETQYF
TRBD1,TRBJ1-2,TRBV7-6,.,TGTGCCAGCAGCTTAGACCCGACAGGGGATGGCTACACCTTC,CASSLDPTGDGYTF
.,TRBJ2-7,TRBV9,.,TGTGCCAGCAGCGTAGTGGATTCGACAGGTTTCTACGAGCAGTACTTC,CASSVVDSTGFYEQYF
.,TRBJ2-7,TRBV24-1,.,TGTGCCACCAGTGATTCAGCCGTGGACGAGCAGTACTTC,CATSDSAVDEQYF
TRBD1,TRBJ2-6,TRBV18,.,TGTGCCAGCTCACCACCCGACAGGGGGAGAATCTTCAACGTCCTGACTTTC,CASSPPDRGRIFNVLTF
.,TRBJ2-5,TRBV7-2,many,TGTGCCAGCAGCTTAAGGGTGGGAGGAAACCCTCAAGAGACCCAGTACTTC,CASSLRVGGNPQETQYF
TRBD1,TRBJ1-2,TRBV2,few,TGTGCCAGCAGTCTATACGGGACAGCATATGGCTACACCTTC,CASSLYGTAYGYTF
.,TRBJ2-3,TRBV5-6,.,TGTGCCAGCAGCTTAGGCACGAACACAGATACGCAGTATTTT,CASSLGTNTDTQYF
.,TRBJ2-7,TRBV27,medium-sized,TGTGCCAGCAGTTGGGCAGGGCCCACCTACGAGCAGTACTTC,CASSWAGPTYEQYF
.,TRBJ1-4,TRBV19,few,TGTGCCAGTAGTACCTTTTCCACGTCGGATGAAAAACTGTTTTTT,CASSTFSTSDEKLFF
TRBD2,TRBJ2-3,TRBV5-6,.,TGTGCCAGCAGCCCGCGGGAGGGAGATACGCAGTATTTT,CASSPREGDTQYF
TRBD2,TRBJ2-5,TRBV12-3/TRBV12-4,few,TGTGCCAGCACCGGGGGGACCACCGCAAATTACCAAGAGACCCAGTACTTC,CASTGGTTANYQETQYF
.,TRBJ1-3,TRBV7-2,few,TGTGCCAGCAGCTTAATTGGGGGACGGAGAAACACCATATATTTT,CASSLIGGRRNTIYF
.,TRBJ2-7,TRBV7-8,.,TGTGCCAGCAGCTTACCTGTAGCGGTCCGCGGAAACGAGCAGTACTTC,CASSLPVAVRGNEQYF
.,TRBJ2-6,TRBV6-1,few,TGTGCCAGCAGCCCCTCAACCCAAGCCAACGTCCTGACTTTC,CASSPSTQANVLTF
.,TRBJ2-7,TRBV5-1,.,TGCGCCAGCAGCTTCCCAGCCGGAGCGACCTACGAGCAGTACTTC,CASSFPAGATYEQYF
.,TRBJ1-1,TRBV20-1,.,TGCAGTGCTAGAGATCAGGGCCGAGGGGCTGAAGCTTTCTTT,CSARDQGRGAEAFF